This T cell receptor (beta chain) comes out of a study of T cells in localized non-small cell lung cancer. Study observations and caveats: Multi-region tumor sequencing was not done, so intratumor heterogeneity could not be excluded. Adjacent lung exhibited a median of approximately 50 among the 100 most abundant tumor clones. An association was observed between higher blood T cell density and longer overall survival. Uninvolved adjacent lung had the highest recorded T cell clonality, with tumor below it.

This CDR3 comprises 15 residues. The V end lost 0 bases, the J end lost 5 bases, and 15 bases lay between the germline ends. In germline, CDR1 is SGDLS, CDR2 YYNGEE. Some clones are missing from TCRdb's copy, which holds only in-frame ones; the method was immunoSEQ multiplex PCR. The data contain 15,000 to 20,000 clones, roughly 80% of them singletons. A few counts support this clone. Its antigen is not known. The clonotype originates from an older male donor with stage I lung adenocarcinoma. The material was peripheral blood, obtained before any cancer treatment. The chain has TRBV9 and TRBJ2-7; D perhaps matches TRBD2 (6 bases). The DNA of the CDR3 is TGTGCCAGCAGCGTAGGACTAGAATGGTATCACGAGCAGTACTTC. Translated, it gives CASSVGLEWYHEQYF.